This T cell receptor (beta chain) derives from a study of T cell responses to AZD1222 COVID-19 vaccine. TCRdb's table, derived via immunoSEQ multiplex PCR, lists solely in-frame clones and lacks some. The data show about 130,000 clones, with roughly 88% seen just once and about 1% held by the top ten. Study-level results: Close to half of all spike-specific TCRs reportedly target regions of the variants that are unmutated.

Germline lookup yields CDR1 SNHLY and CDR2 FYNNEI. The CDR3 loop spans 13 amino acids. Trimming took off 7 bases at V and 0 bases at J, with 7 bases between the two ends. With regard to this clone: Its antigen is not identified.

V is TRBV2 and J is TRBJ2-1; D remains unclear. Sequences were derived from peripheral blood, sampled 28 days after the second AZD1222 dose. The source is an adult who received the AZD1222 COVID-19 vaccine. The CDR3 coding sequence is TGTGCCAGCAAGGTGAGCTCCTACAATGAGCAGTTCTTC. Its translation is CASKVSSYNEQFF.